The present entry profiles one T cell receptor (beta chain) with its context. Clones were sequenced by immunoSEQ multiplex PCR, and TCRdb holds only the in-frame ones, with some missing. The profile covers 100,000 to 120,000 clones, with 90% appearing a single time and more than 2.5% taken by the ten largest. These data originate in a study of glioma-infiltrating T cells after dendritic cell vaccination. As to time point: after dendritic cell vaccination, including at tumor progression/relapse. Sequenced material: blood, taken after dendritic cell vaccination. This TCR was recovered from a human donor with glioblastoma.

CDR3 loop: CASSDGTSGGAGETQYF. CDR3 DNA: TGTGCCAGCAGTGACGGGACTAGCGGGGGGGCCGGAGAGACCCAGTACTTC. The rearrangement uses TRBV6-1 and TRBJ2-5; the match to TRBD2 covers 16 bases. V lost 3 bases, J lost 4 bases, and 5 bases stayed unmatched. The CDR3 totals 17 residues. From germline, CDR1 is MNHNS and CDR2 SASEGT.